Presented here are 16 T cell receptor beta chains from one specimen sequenced in a study of T cell repertoires in cytomegalovirus infection (dated by TCRdb to the late 2010s). The sample was run on an Illumina HiSeq 1500. TCRdb ran its own pipeline on the public reads, namely fastp trimming at Q25 and MiXCR clone calling, and kept in-frame beta chains. Each CDR3 protein gets just one entry, which takes the most common genes and DNA from the rows behind it. In all, the sample holds 270,000 or so distinct CDR3 sequences, and about 17% of those were seen once. The top ten hold roughly half of the sample. Material for sequencing was CD8+ T cells from PBMCs. The receptors stem from a human donor in good health (CMV status not recorded). Some clones in this sample may be carry-over from other donors' samples.

The sample holds a few counts of this clonotype. The chain uses TRBV20-1 and TRBJ1-1, with D unresolved. CDR3 length: 15 amino acids. In germline, CDR1 is DFQATT, CDR2 SNEGSKA (reference sequence). The V end was cut by 1 base, the J end by 4 bases, with 16 bases between. CDR3 protein: CSARGPQDGSTEAFF. CDR3 coding DNA: TGCAGTGCTAGAGGACCGCAGGATGGGAGCACTGAAGCTTTCTTT.

This clonotype appeared many times. V gene TRBV7-2 combines with J gene TRBJ2-1; D may match TRBD1 or TRBD2 (5 bases each). V lost 3 bases to trimming and J lost 8 bases, with 14 bases between them. The CDR3 covers 14 residues. Germline V gene lookup returns CDR1 SGHTA and CDR2 FQGNSA. CDR3 protein: CASSFVTLGDEQFF. CDR3 DNA sequence: TGTGCCAGCAGCTTCGTCACCCTGGGGGATGAGCAGTTCTTC.

V gene TRBV28 combines with J gene TRBJ2-7; TRBD1 matches at 9 bases. V shed 8 bases, J shed 3 bases, and the junction held 8 bases outside the gene matches. The CDR3 length is 14 residues. Germline V CDR1 and CDR2: MDHEN, SYDVKM. In nucleotides, the CDR3 is TGTGCCAGCGGAAACCCGGGACAGGGCTACGAGCAGTACTTC. This codes for CASGNPGQGYEQYF. Full variable domain (rest looked up from reference TRBV28 and TRBJ2-7): DVKVTQSSRYLVKRTGEKVFLECVQDMDHENMFWYRQDPGLGLRLIYFSYDVKMKEKGDIPEGYSVSREKKERFSLILESASTNQTSMYLCASGNPGQGYEQYFGPGTRLTVT.

This clonotype has more than one count but fewer than ten. The CDR3 coding sequence is TGTGCCAGCAGCCCTTCCCCGGACAGGGAGGATGGGTACGAGCAGTACTTC. It is translated as CASSPSPDREDGYEQYF. This chain connects TRBV7-9 to TRBJ2-7, with 8 bases matching TRBD1. CDR3 length: 17 residues. CDR1 SEHNR and CDR2 FQNEAQ come from the germline V gene (reference sequence). The V segment lost 5 bases and the J segment 4 bases; nucleotides outside the gene matches: 16.

This clonotype has a handful of counts. The J gene is TRBJ2-1, the V gene TRBV9; 7 nucleotides match TRBD1. Germline V gene data show CDR1 as SGDLS and CDR2 as YYNGEE. With 0 bases clipped from V and 1 base from J, the junction kept 1 base outside the gene matches. The CDR3 covers 15 residues. The CDR3 is CASSVEGQSYNEQFF. Written as DNA, the CDR3 is TGTGCCAGCAGCGTAGAGGGACAGTCCTACAATGAGCAGTTCTTC.

This clonotype was seen many times. The CDR3 loop is CASNLGLGNQPQHF. Here the CDR3 DNA reads TGTGCCAGCAATCTAGGGCTGGGGAATCAGCCCCAGCATTTT. The V and J genes are TRBV6-2 or TRBV6-3 and TRBJ1-5, with no clear D. The V and J ends lost 7 bases and 4 bases respectively, with 14 bases between them. Germline V gene sequence: CDR1 MNHEY, CDR2 SVGEGT. CDR3 size: 14 residues.

This clonotype has more than one count but fewer than ten. The rearrangement uses TRBV5-4 and TRBJ2-5; D is uncertain. The CDR3 spans 15 residues. Deletions cut 1 base from V and 5 bases from J, with 15 bases between. Per the germline V gene, CDR1 is SGHNT and CDR2 is YYREEE (reference sequence). The CDR3: CASSLYLGQAETQYF. DNA for the CDR3: TGTGCCAGCAGCTTGTATCTAGGCCAAGCGGAGACCCAGTACTTC.

For this clonotype: The junction departs from germline at one end; a sequencing error may be responsible. This chain links TRBV7-3 with TRBJ2-3; 7 bases are shared with TRBD1. The CDR3 has 16 amino acids. Germline loops: CDR1 SGHTA, CDR2 FQGTGA. The CDR3 is CASTRYKDRSTDTQCF. Written as DNA, the CDR3 is TGTGCCAGCACCCGATATAAGGACAGGAGCACAGATACGCAGTGTTTT.

This clonotype was seen more than once but under ten times. The chain couples TRBV28 to TRBJ1-1, with a tentative D call TRBD1 (5 bases). Per germline, CDR1 MDHEN and CDR2 SYDVKM. The CDR3 runs 12 residues. Between the trimmed V and J ends, which lost 7 bases and 6 bases, there was a span of 12 bases. This chain's CDR3 is CASIGWGAEAFF. In DNA form, the CDR3 reads TGTGCCAGCATCGGGTGGGGGGCTGAAGCTTTCTTT. Looking up the rest from reference TRBV28 and TRBJ1-1 gives the full variable domain: DVKVTQSSRYLVKRTGEKVFLECVQDMDHENMFWYRQDPGLGLRLIYFSYDVKMKEKGDIPEGYSVSREKKERFSLILESASTNQTSMYLCASIGWGAEAFFGQGTRLTVV.

CDR3 in DNA: TGCAGCGTTCAGGGGGGCCAAAACACTGAAGCTTTCTTT. Amino acids: CSVQGGQNTEAFF. The chain carries TRBV29-1 and TRBJ1-1, with 7 bases aligning to TRBD1. Germline loops: CDR1 SQVTM, CDR2 ANQGSEA. The V gene end was trimmed by 5 bases and the J gene end by 2 bases; junction bases not matched to a gene: 5. This CDR3 has 13 residues.

This clonotype was observed a few times. The chain has TRBV4-1 and TRBJ2-5, with a weak D call TRBD2 (6 bases). Germline loops: CDR1 MGHRA, CDR2 YSYEKL. V lost 2 bases to trimming and J lost 1 base, with 14 bases between them. The CDR3 loop spans 16 amino acids. The CDR3 loop is CASSQRGLLAQETQYF. The CDR3 DNA reads TGCGCCAGCAGCCAAAGGGGACTTCTAGCCCAAGAGACCCAGTACTTC.

This clonotype was observed a handful of times. The J gene is TRBJ2-7, the V gene TRBV5-6, with D hard to call. Trimming stripped 0 bases from V and 7 bases from J, with 14 bases between. The CDR3 length is 14 residues. Germline CDR1 and CDR2: SGHDT and YYEEEE. CDR3 residues: CASSLGDPPWEQYF. DNA for the CDR3: TGTGCCAGCAGCTTGGGGGATCCACCTTGGGAGCAGTACTTC.

This clonotype has more than one count but fewer than ten. This rearrangement joins TRBV6-5 to TRBJ2-1; no definite D call. This CDR3 region has 15 residues. V was shortened by 7 bases and J by 3 bases, with 16 bases between the two germline ends. Looked up from germline, CDR1 is MNHEY and CDR2 is SVGAGI. Here the CDR3 DNA reads TGTGCCAGCACCACCCGGTCGTTGGACTACAATGAGCAGTTCTTC. Its translation is CASTTRSLDYNEQFF.

This clonotype appeared a few times. The chain is built from TRBV29-1 and TRBJ2-7; maybe TRBD1 (6 bases). Trimming removed 4 bases at V and 2 bases at J, with 12 bases between. The germline gives CDR1 SQVTM, CDR2 ANQGSEA. This CDR3 comprises 13 residues. Here the CDR3 reads CSVVWTATYEQYF. The CDR3 DNA is TGCAGCGTTGTGTGGACAGCAACCTACGAGCAGTACTTC.

There are many counts of this clonotype. The gene calls are TRBV28 and TRBJ2-1; TRBD2 matches at 12 bases. Trimming cost V 6 bases and J 5 bases; bases outside gene matches: 5. The germline CDR1 and CDR2 sequences are MDHEN and SYDVKM. CDR3 length equals 15 residues. This CDR3 reads CASSPLAGGHNEQFF. The CDR3 nucleotides are TGTGCCAGCAGCCCACTAGCGGGGGGCCACAATGAGCAGTTCTTC. The full variable domain, rest sourced from reference TRBV28 and TRBJ2-1, is DVKVTQSSRYLVKRTGEKVFLECVQDMDHENMFWYRQDPGLGLRLIYFSYDVKMKEKGDIPEGYSVSREKKERFSLILESASTNQTSMYLCASSPLAGGHNEQFFGPGTRLTVL.

This clonotype was counted a few times. This chain uses TRBV7-9 with TRBJ2-7; D is possibly TRBD1 or TRBD2 (6 bases each). Germline-derived CDR1 and CDR2 are SEHNR and FQNEAQ (reference sequence). This CDR3 is built from 13 residues. The V end lost 5 bases, the J end lost 2 bases, and 10 bases lay between the germline ends. In DNA form, the CDR3 reads TGTGCCAGCAGCAGGGGGGACACCTACGAGCAGTACTTC. It encodes CASSRGDTYEQYF.